These T cell receptor beta chains were read from a single sample in a study of T cell repertoires in cytomegalovirus infection. Each CDR3 protein is one row after TCRdb ran MiXCR on the reads. Of approximately 600,000 distinct CDR3 sequences listed, about 40% are singletons. Antigens of these TCRs are unknown. Sample: cultured PBMCs, taken from culture after CMV antigen stimulation. The receptors were gathered from a human donor in good health (CMV status not recorded). Some clones in this sample may be carry-over from other donors' samples. Both conserved end residues are part of each CDR3. The order of the fields is CDR3 DNA, CDR3 protein, D gene, V gene, J gene, clone size. The D gene is left open where the match is weak. Size values are once, few and many counts, or a class for expanded clones, and some rows have none.

TGTGCCAGCAGCTGGGACAGTAACAATCAGCCCCAGCATTTT	CASSWDSNNQPQHF	TRBD1	TRBV7-2	TRBJ1-5	NA
TGTGCCATCAGTGAGTCCACCAGGGCGGTTACCGTCTATGGCTACACCTTC	CAISESTRAVTVYGYTF	NA	TRBV10-3	TRBJ1-2	NA
TGTGCCAGCAGTTACTCGGGACTAGCGGGAGAGACCCAGTACTTC	CASSYSGLAGETQYF	TRBD2	TRBV6-2/TRBV6-3	TRBJ2-5	NA
TGTGCCAGCAGTTGGTGGGCCGGCTACGAGCAGTACTTC	CASSWWAGYEQYF	NA	TRBV27	TRBJ2-7	NA
TGTGCCAGCAGTGTCGGGACAGGGGTTGACTATGGCTACACCTTC	CASSVGTGVDYGYTF	TRBD1	TRBV6-1	TRBJ1-2	NA
TGTGCCAGCAGTTACGCCAGCAATCAGCCCCAGCATTTT	CASSYASNQPQHF	NA	TRBV12-3/TRBV12-4	TRBJ1-5	NA
TGTGCCAGCAGCGCCTTTAGCGGGGGGGCCGGGGAGCTGTTTTTT	CASSAFSGGAGELFF	TRBD2	TRBV9	TRBJ2-2	few
TGCAGCGCACAGACAGAAAACTATGGCTACACCTTC	CSAQTENYGYTF	NA	TRBV29-1	TRBJ1-2	NA
TGTGCCAGCAGCTTGCGAGGAAAAAGCAATCAGCCCCAGCATTTT	CASSLRGKSNQPQHF	NA	TRBV5-3	TRBJ1-5	NA
TGTGCCAGCAGCTTATTTTTGGGTGAGCAGTTCTTC	CASSLFLGEQFF	NA	TRBV7-6	TRBJ2-1	few
TGTGCCAGCAGTGATGCCCTAGGTAGAGGGTCTGGGGCCAACGTCCTGACTTTC	CASSDALGRGSGANVLTF	NA	TRBV2	TRBJ2-6	few
TGCGCCAGCAGCCAAGTAGGGACTAGCGGGAGACATGAGCAGTTCTTC	CASSQVGTSGRHEQFF	TRBD2	TRBV4-1	TRBJ2-1	NA
TGTGCCAGCAGCCAAACAGGCTACACTGAAGCTTTCTTT	CASSQTGYTEAFF	NA	TRBV7-2	TRBJ1-1	many
TGTGCCACCAGTGACCGGGACAGGGACAACACAGATACGCAGTATTTT	CATSDRDRDNTDTQYF	TRBD1	TRBV24-1	TRBJ2-3	few
TGCGCCAGCAGCTCGGGACTAGCGGGAGGCTTAACCTACGAGCAGTACTTC	CASSSGLAGGLTYEQYF	TRBD2	TRBV4-3	TRBJ2-7	NA
TGCAGTGCTAGAGATTACAGGGAGAACTATGGCTACACCTTC	CSARDYRENYGYTF	NA	TRBV20-1	TRBJ1-2	NA
TGTGCCAGTAGTATCATCCCCGGGGGGAACATTCAGTACTTC	CASSIIPGGNIQYF	TRBD2	TRBV19	TRBJ2-4	NA
TGTGCCAGCAGTGGGATGGGGACAGGATCCTACGAGCAGTACTTC	CASSGMGTGSYEQYF	TRBD1	TRBV27	TRBJ2-7	few
TGTGCCAGCACCTCTTCAGGGGGGCCGGGGGAGACCCAGTACTTC	CASTSSGGPGETQYF	NA	TRBV7-9	TRBJ2-5	NA
TGTGCCAGCAGCTCGACCTACTCGGGGTACAATGAGCAGTTCTTC	CASSSTYSGYNEQFF	NA	TRBV7-2	TRBJ2-1	many
TGTGCCAGCAACCTTCCATCGACAGGGCAGGGGGATAGCAATCAGCCCCAGCATTTT	CASNLPSTGQGDSNQPQHF	TRBD1	TRBV5-6	TRBJ1-5	NA
TGTGCCAGCAGCCAGGGACACTTGAGAGGAAACACCATATATTTT	CASSQGHLRGNTIYF	NA	TRBV7-9	TRBJ1-3	NA
TGTGCCAGTCAAATGGGGAATGGGGCCGCAGATACGCAGTATTTT	CASQMGNGAADTQYF	NA	TRBV6-2/TRBV6-3	TRBJ2-3	few
TGTGCCAGCAGTTCCCTTTGGTTCGAGCCCGGGGAGGGCCTCTCTGGAAACACCATATATTTT	CASSSLWFEPGEGLSGNTIYF	NA	TRBV28	TRBJ1-3	few
TGTGCTATCCGAAGGCCAGGGTTGAACACTGAAGCTTTCTTT	CAIRRPGLNTEAFF	NA	TRBV6-1	TRBJ1-1	NA
TGCGCCAGCAGCCAAGGCAAGCGGGACATAAATGAGCAGTTCTTC	CASSQGKRDINEQFF	NA	TRBV4-1	TRBJ2-1	NA
TGTGCCAGCAGCTTTGGACGGCCGAACTCCTACGAGCAGTACTTC	CASSFGRPNSYEQYF	NA	TRBV7-8	TRBJ2-7	few
TGTGCCAGCAGCCAAGCCGGGACAGGCACCCTCAACACTGAAGCTTTCTTT	CASSQAGTGTLNTEAFF	TRBD1	TRBV14	TRBJ1-1	NA
TGTGCCAGCAGCGAGGGGGCAGGGGGAAACACCATATATTTT	CASSEGAGGNTIYF	TRBD1	TRBV7-2	TRBJ1-3	few
TGCGCCAGCAGCCATCCGGGACGGGAAGCCAAAAACATTCAGTACTTC	CASSHPGREAKNIQYF	NA	TRBV4-1	TRBJ2-4	once
TGTGCCAGCAGCGCCCGACCGGACAGGGTAAGCACCCTGTACCGACAGCCCCAGCATTTT	CASSARPDRVSTLYRQPQHF	TRBD1	TRBV7-2	TRBJ1-5	many
TGTGCCAGCAGCCGATTTGCACAGGGGCAGCCCCAGCATTTT	CASSRFAQGQPQHF	TRBD1	TRBV2	TRBJ1-5	once
TGTGCCAGCAGGGACAGGGCCCAGGGGGAAAAACTGTTTTTT	CASRDRAQGEKLFF	TRBD1	TRBV2	TRBJ1-4	few
TGTGCCAGCAGCCCCAATTATAATTCACCCCTCCACTTT	CASSPNYNSPLHF	NA	TRBV7-2	TRBJ1-6	NA
TGTGGCAGCAGCTTAGGATTGGGTATAGGGGAGACCCAGTACTTC	CGSSLGLGIGETQYF	NA	TRBV7-2	TRBJ2-5	NA
TGTGCCAGCAGTTCCTCCACGAACCTCCAAGAGACCCAGTACTTC	CASSSSTNLQETQYF	NA	TRBV28	TRBJ2-5	NA
TGTGCCAGCGCCTCTCGGTTGGGGCCCCAAGAGACCCAGTACTTC	CASASRLGPQETQYF	NA	TRBV7-2	TRBJ2-5	few
TGTGCCAGCAGCTTAGAATGGGGAGAGGAGACCCAGTACTTC	CASSLEWGEETQYF	NA	TRBV7-2	TRBJ2-5	few
TGTGCCAGTAGTATTCCGGGATACAATGAGCAGTTCTTC	CASSIPGYNEQFF	NA	TRBV19	TRBJ2-1	few
TGTGCCATCCCGGGACAGCGGAACACCATATATTTT	CAIPGQRNTIYF	TRBD1	TRBV11-3	TRBJ1-3	NA
TGTGCCAGCAGTCCGACAGGGATGCTTTTGGCTGGGGCCAACGTCCTGACTTTC	CASSPTGMLLAGANVLTF	TRBD1	TRBV12-3/TRBV12-4	TRBJ2-6	NA
TGTGCCAGCAGTTTAAGGGCTTGGGATTCACCCCTCCACTTT	CASSLRAWDSPLHF	NA	TRBV12-3/TRBV12-4	TRBJ1-6	few
TGTGCCAGTCATCCTAGCGGGAGTGGTATCTACGAGCAGTACTTC	CASHPSGSGIYEQYF	TRBD2	TRBV27	TRBJ2-7	NA
TGTGCCAGCAGCTTCCTTTCGGCTAGCGGGGGGCTCACTGATACGCAGTATTTT	CASSFLSASGGLTDTQYF	TRBD2	TRBV7-9	TRBJ2-3	NA
TGTGCCAGCAGTTACTCGATTACTAGCGGGAGTGCTCAGTTCTTC	CASSYSITSGSAQFF	TRBD2	TRBV6-5	TRBJ2-1	few
TGTGCCAGCAGCCCTCCTGGTGATGGAAACACCATATATTTT	CASSPPGDGNTIYF	NA	TRBV7-9	TRBJ1-3	few
TGTGCCAGCAACTACGCCGGCGGGGGTTCCTACAATGAGCAGTTCTTC	CASNYAGGGSYNEQFF	TRBD2	TRBV28	TRBJ2-1	NA
TGTGCCAGCAGCTTAGACCGGGGGTGGGCTTTCTTT	CASSLDRGWAFF	NA	TRBV7-2	TRBJ1-1	many
TGTGCCAGCAGTTACGGAAAAGGGGGATACCACTCCTACGAGCAGTACTTC	CASSYGKGGYHSYEQYF	NA	TRBV6-2/TRBV6-3	TRBJ2-7	NA
TGTGCCAGCAGCTTAGTCTACACAGATACGCAGTATTTT	CASSLVYTDTQYF	NA	TRBV7-2	TRBJ2-3	NA
TGTGCCAGCAGTCCGACAGGGGTCCCCGGGACCCAGTACTTC	CASSPTGVPGTQYF	TRBD1	TRBV6-5	TRBJ2-5	NA
TGTGCCAGCAGCTCCTCTAGGGACAGGGTGGGAGAGACCCAGTACTTC	CASSSSRDRVGETQYF	TRBD1	TRBV7-9	TRBJ2-5	NA
TGTGCCAGTAGAAGGGTTCTCTCTGGAAACACCATATATTTT	CASRRVLSGNTIYF	NA	TRBV19	TRBJ1-3	NA
TGTGCCAGCAGTAGGCGACTAGCGGGCCCGAATGAGCAGTTCTTC	CASSRRLAGPNEQFF	TRBD2	TRBV6-8	TRBJ2-1	NA